This record looks at one T cell receptor beta chain sequence and its context. Its antigen remains unidentified. The input lacks base qualities; no much larger clone sits a single base away. The entry originates in a study of CD8+ T cells in alopecia areata (dated by TCRdb to 2017 to 2018). Context from the whole study: High-throughput TCRbeta sequencing was used to examine T cell clonal expansion in alopecia areata in both the C3H/HeJ mouse model and human patients. On the human side, TCRbeta sequencing was run on scalp tissue and on sorted CD4+ and CD8+ peripheral blood T cells from healthy controls and from alopecia areata patients with either patchy or totalis/universalis disease. Scalp clonality was compared among normal scalp (n=4), patchy alopecia areata scalp (n=8), and alopecia totalis/universalis scalp (n=8). The RNA source kit depended on sample type: the PAXgene miRNA kit for fixed scalp, the miRNeasy kit for PBMCs, and the RNeasy kit for mouse skin. immunoSEQ multiplex PCR using 35 Vbeta forward primers and 13 Jbeta reverse primers was used to amplify TCRbeta CDR3 regions. The research as a whole found: Lesional scalp, especially in alopecia totalis/universalis, showed higher clonality and more expanded CD8+ clones than normal scalp, suggesting antigenic drive. Unlike mouse skin, which is dominated by gammadelta T cells, normal human skin has resident alphabeta T cells that are also sequenced, and this complicates analysis of the scalp TCR repertoire. Shared TCR sequences between patients were less evident than in mice, which may be partly attributable to HLA diversity in the patient population.

PBMCs were isolated by density centrifugation and stained for CD3, CD4 and CD8, after which CD4+ and CD8+ T cells were sorted on a FACSAria. Scalp biopsies and blood samples were provided by unaffected controls. The library came from the immunoSEQ multiplex PCR assay. For TCR sequencing, RNA was extracted from every sample and reverse transcribed into cDNA to serve as template. SuperScript III was used to make first-strand cDNA, primed with a 2:1 mix of oligo-dT and random hexamers. Amplification bias was assessed with a synthetic immune receptor repertoire, and residual bias was removed computationally. On the study's bioinformatics: Raw reads were preprocessed for error removal, and CDR3 was defined according to IMGT conventions as running from the conserved cysteine to phenylalanine. To get clonality, Shannon entropy was normalized by log2 of the number of productive unique TCRs and the result was subtracted from 1. Whether scalp clones were CD4 or CD8 was inferred by matching scalp TCRbeta sequences against CD4 and CD8 repertoires sorted from blood. TCRdb limited this immuneACCESS table to in-frame rearrangements with V and J called. A share of clones is missing; checked studies link under half to unresolved V genes, and the rest is unexplained. V, J and clone size are those of that table, while D and trimming were read from the DNA. This sample lists over 150,000 clones; 45% to 70% were detected once. The ten largest clones represent over 4% of the sample.

CDR1 MGHRA and CDR2 YSYEKL are derived from the germline V gene. Spanning cysteine to phenylalanine, the CDR3 consists of 15 amino acids. Only CDR3 DNA remains: 45 bases, in frame from the first base. The trim is 0 bases for V and 3 bases for J, with a gap of 12 bases between the germline ends. Recombination linked TRBV4-1 to TRBJ2-7; TRBD1 is possibly the D segment (5 matching bases). The source material was CD8+ T cells sorted from blood. The sequence derives from a human donor in good health. Here is the DNA: TGCGCCAGCAGCCAAGATCCTGTCAGGGTCTACGAGCAGTACTTC. The resulting protein is CASSQDPVRVYEQYF.